A single sample gave rise to the 32 T cell receptor beta chains below, sequenced in a study of cytomegalovirus exposure and HLA in healthy donors. PCR was performed using 60 Vbeta and 13 Jbeta primers. Repertoires were generated with immunoSEQ multiplex PCR, while TCRdb's copy carries only in-frame clones and drops some. The repertoire includes 110,000 or so clones, around 74% of them detected once, and 1.3% sits in the top ten. The sequencing input was PBMCs. The receptors stem from a man in his forties in good health and CMV-seronegative.

The chain joins TRBV2 to TRBJ1-5; D ambiguous. This CDR3 comprises 13 residues. Per germline, CDR1 SNHLY and CDR2 FYNNEI. V lost 2 bases to trimming and J lost 5 bases, with 7 bases between them. CDR3 bases: TGTGCCAGCAGTGAATCTAGGTATCAGCCCCAGCATTTT. Its translation is CASSESRYQPQHF.

The chain combines TRBV6-5 with TRBJ1-1; D might be TRBD1 (5 bases). Germline-derived CDR1 and CDR2 are MNHEY and SVGAGI. This CDR3 is built from 12 residues. Trimming removed 7 bases from V and 1 base from J, with 7 bases in between. CDR3: CASTQGNTEAFF. CDR3 sequence (DNA): TGTGCCAGCACCCAGGGGAACACTGAAGCTTTCTTT.

The gene calls are TRBV7-9 and TRBJ2-1; 9 nucleotides align to TRBD2. The CDR3 contains 15 residues. Germline values: CDR1 SEHNR, CDR2 FQNEAQ (reference sequence). The trim removed 5 bases at V and 5 bases at J, leaving 7 bases unmatched. The CDR3 here is CASSTSGLANNEQFF. Here the CDR3 DNA reads TGTGCCAGCAGCACGTCGGGACTAGCCAACAATGAGCAGTTCTTC.

This CDR3 is CASSEGQPISYEQYF. DNA for the CDR3: TGTGCCAGCAGTGAAGGACAGCCGATCTCCTACGAGCAGTACTTC. V is TRBV2 and J is TRBJ2-7; the D gene is possibly TRBD1 (5 bases). The ends were cut back, 1 base at V and 0 bases at J, with 10 bases in the middle. The CDR3 has 15 residues. The germline V gene encodes CDR1 SNHLY and CDR2 FYNNEI.

This clone was counted a few times. The chain joins TRBV30 to TRBJ1-4; D perhaps matches TRBD1 (6 bases). The length of the CDR3 is 12 residues. Germline loops: CDR1 GTSNPN, CDR2 SVGIG (reference sequence). As DNA, the CDR3 is TGTGCTCAGAAACAGGGAAATGAAAAACTGTTTTTT. Translating it yields CAQKQGNEKLFF.

The chain links TRBV19 to TRBJ1-1, with a possible D match to TRBD1 (5 bases). The CDR3 has 12 amino acids. From germline, CDR1 is LNHDA and CDR2 SQIVND (reference sequence). Trimming cost V 5 bases and J 8 bases, with 12 bases left between them. The CDR3 here is CASSAGLIEAFF. The CDR3 coding sequence is TGTGCCAGTAGTGCGGGGCTTATAGAAGCTTTCTTT.

This rearrangement joins TRBV19 to TRBJ2-1; 11 nucleotides agree with TRBD2. The germline gives CDR1 LNHDA, CDR2 SQIVND (reference sequence). The CDR3 runs to 17 residues. The V and J ends lost 1 base and 4 bases, in that order; junction bases with no gene match: 6. The chain's CDR3 is CASSIVAGTSGYNEQFF. CDR3 coding DNA: TGTGCCAGTAGTATAGTCGCCGGGACTAGCGGATACAATGAGCAGTTCTTC.

The chain uses TRBV9 and TRBJ2-3; 8 positions agree with TRBD1. Per the germline V gene, CDR1 is SGDLS and CDR2 is YYNGEE. V trimming: 1 base; J trimming: 5 bases; junction bases outside the gene matches: 12. This CDR3 region has 17 residues. Here the CDR3 reads CASSVPGGTGKKDTQYF. In nucleotides, the CDR3 is TGTGCCAGCAGCGTACCAGGGGGGACAGGTAAAAAAGATACGCAGTATTTT.

The V gene is TRBV10-2, the J gene TRBJ1-5, with 7 bases identical to TRBD1. After removal of 5 bases from V and 1 base from J, the junction contained 8 bases not matched to a gene. The CDR3 covers 16 residues. Germline CDR1 is WSHSY and CDR2 is SAAADI. CDR3 protein: CASSLGTAASNQPQHF. The CDR3 DNA is TGCGCCAGCAGTTTAGGGACAGCCGCGAGCAATCAGCCCCAGCATTTT.

The chain combines TRBV2 with TRBJ2-2; TRBD1 is a possible D gene (6 bases). CDR3 length: 14 residues. The V gene's germline CDR1 is SNHLY and CDR2 FYNNEI. V was cut by 8 bases and J by 4 bases, with 14 bases left in between. CDR3 nucleotides: TGTGCCAGCCTCCAGGGGATCGGCACCGGGGAGCTGTTTTTT. Translated, it gives CASLQGIGTGELFF.

This clone was recorded a few times. V usage is TRBV30 and J usage is TRBJ2-5, with a weak D call TRBD2 (5 bases). The assigned J gene may be wrong: the sequence end matches TRBJ2-7 better. This CDR3 has 14 residues. Germline V gene lookup returns CDR1 GTSNPN and CDR2 SVGIG (reference sequence). The CDR3 loop is CAWLLSAVIYEQYF. CDR3 sequence (DNA): TGTGCCTGGCTTTTGTCAGCGGTAATCTACGAGCAGTACTTC.

The chain is built from TRBV4-1 and TRBJ1-2, with D possibly being TRBD1 (5 bases). The CDR3 is 15 amino acids. V lost 1 base, J lost 0 bases, and 9 bases lay in between. Germline V gene sequence: CDR1 MGHRA, CDR2 YSYEKL. The CDR3 here is CASSQAPGANYGYTF. For the CDR3, the DNA is TGCGCCAGCAGCCAAGCTCCGGGGGCTAACTATGGCTACACCTTC.

This chain connects TRBV6-5 to TRBJ1-1; 8 bases agree with TRBD1. Germline CDR1 MNHEY, CDR2 SVGAGI. The CDR3 length is 15 residues. Trimming at V came to 6 bases and at J to 1 base, leaving 7 bases not matched to a gene. CDR3 DNA: TGTGCCAGCAGGCGTGAAACAGGGGGGAACACTGAAGCTTTCTTT. It yields the protein CASRRETGGNTEAFF.

CDR3 bases: TGCGCCAGCAGCAAACCCCGGCAGGGCTCCTACGAGCAGTACTTC. Translating gives CASSKPRQGSYEQYF. V usage is TRBV4-3 and J usage is TRBJ2-7; D possibly corresponds to TRBD1 (5 bases). The V gene lost 5 bases and the J gene lost 0 bases, with 14 bases spanning the gap. CDR1 is LGHNA, CDR2 YSLEER, per germline. This CDR3 is 15 amino acids long.

This clone appeared a few times. The chain combines TRBV7-6 with TRBJ2-7; 10 nucleotides agree with TRBD1. The CDR3 is 17 amino acids. The V gene end was trimmed by 2 bases and the J gene end by 3 bases; junction bases not matched to a gene: 10. Germline V lookup: CDR1 SGHVS, CDR2 FNYEAQ. CDR3 loop: CASSLTPEGTGDYEQYF. The CDR3 DNA reads as TGTGCCAGCAGCTTAACCCCCGAGGGGACAGGGGACTACGAGCAGTACTTC.

J is TRBJ2-2 and V is TRBV11-2; the D gene is possibly TRBD2 (5 bases). The CDR3 length is 15 residues. V lost 5 bases, J lost 6 bases, and 16 bases lay in between. Germline values: CDR1 SGHAT, CDR2 FQNNGV. The CDR3 DNA reads TGTGCCAGCAGCCCCACCCCCCGGGGATCCGGGGAGCTGTTTTTT. Its translation is CASSPTPRGSGELFF.

This chain connects TRBV4-1 to TRBJ2-3; TRBD2 matches 10 bases. This CDR3 has 16 residues. From germline, CDR1 is MGHRA and CDR2 YSYEKL. After removal of 7 bases from V and 4 bases from J, the junction contained 11 bases not matched to a gene. The chain's CDR3 is CASKRNSGGRADTQYF. CDR3 nucleotide sequence: TGCGCCAGCAAGCGTAATAGCGGGGGGCGAGCAGATACGCAGTATTTT.

The V gene is TRBV14, the J gene TRBJ1-6; the D gene is possibly TRBD1 (5 bases). CDR3 size: 14 residues. V lost 1 base, J lost 10 bases, and 11 bases lay in between. Per germline, CDR1 SGHDN and CDR2 FVKESK. The CDR3 protein is CASSQARGGSPLHF. CDR3 coding DNA: TGTGCCAGCAGCCAAGCAAGGGGTGGATCACCCCTCCACTTT.

The V call is TRBV5-1, the J call TRBJ2-2, with D possibly TRBD1 on 6 matching bases. The CDR3 totals 19 residues. Germline V gene lookup returns CDR1 SGHRS and CDR2 YFSETQ. V lost 1 base, J lost 4 bases, and 23 bases lay in between. CDR3 sequence reads: CASSLQPFTGSISTGELFF. The DNA of the CDR3 is TGCGCCAGCAGCTTGCAACCATTTACAGGGTCTATCTCCACCGGGGAGCTGTTTTTT.

The chain recombines TRBV25-1 with TRBJ2-1; 10 bases map to TRBD2. In germline, CDR1 is MGHDK, CDR2 SYGVNS. This CDR3 comprises 15 residues. The V and J ends lost 6 bases and 2 bases, in that order; junction bases with no gene match: 4. CDR3: CASSDSGGPYNEQFF. CDR3 sequence (DNA): TGTGCCAGCAGCGATAGCGGGGGGCCCTACAATGAGCAGTTCTTC.

The chain links TRBV6-5 to TRBJ2-7; TRBD2 might be the D (6 bases). Germline-derived CDR1 and CDR2 are MNHEY and SVGAGI. The germline V and J ends were trimmed by 0 bases and 4 bases, with 13 bases remaining between them. This CDR3 has 15 amino acids. For the CDR3, the DNA is TGTGCCAGCAGTTACTCGAAACAGCGGGTTTACGAGCAGTACTTC. Protein: CASSYSKQRVYEQYF.

The chain couples TRBV18 to TRBJ1-6; the match to TRBD1 covers 7 bases. The CDR3 totals 15 residues. The trim removed 5 bases at V and 7 bases at J, leaving 8 bases unmatched. The V gene's germline CDR1 is KGHSH and CDR2 LQKENI. This CDR3 reads CASSTGTVENSPLHF. DNA for the CDR3: TGTGCCAGCTCAACCGGGACAGTAGAAAATTCACCCCTCCACTTT. The full variable domain, its missing parts supplied by reference TRBV18 and TRBJ1-6, is NAGVMQNPRHLVRRRGQEARLRCSPMKGHSHVYWYRQLPEEGLKFMVYLQKENIIDESGMPKERFSAEFPKEGPSILRIQQVVRGDSAAYFCASSTGTVENSPLHFGNGTRLTVT.

The chain joins TRBV6-6 to TRBJ2-5, with 8 positions matching TRBD1. The CDR3 loop spans 16 amino acids. The germline CDR1 and CDR2 sequences are MNHNY and SVGAGI (reference sequence). The ends lost 5 bases at V and 6 bases at J; junction bases unmatched: 14. CDR3 nucleotide sequence: TGTGCCAGCAGTCCCGATTCATCAGGACAGGGAAAGACCCAGTACTTC. Amino acid sequence: CASSPDSSGQGKTQYF.

V is TRBV29-1 and J is TRBJ2-3, with 8 positions matching TRBD1. Germline V gives CDR1 SQVTM, CDR2 ANQGSEA. The CDR3 contains 16 residues. The ends lost 1 base at V and 2 bases at J; junction bases unmatched: 8. CDR3 DNA: TGCAGCGTTGAAGGTCGCAGGGGGCGCGTCACAGATACGCAGTATTTT. This gives the protein CSVEGRRGRVTDTQYF.

The rearrangement links TRBV10-3 to TRBJ1-1; D not resolved. Trimming cost V 10 bases and J 4 bases, with 16 bases left between them. Germline V lookup: CDR1 ENHRY, CDR2 SYGVKD. The CDR3 has 13 amino acids. CDR3 loop: CATGLQTSTEAFF. The CDR3 DNA sequence: TGTGCCACCGGACTCCAAACCTCCACTGAAGCTTTCTTT.

The chain combines TRBV7-9 with TRBJ1-5; a possible D gene is TRBD1 (5 bases). The CDR3 length is 13 residues. V was clipped by 4 bases and J by 5 bases, with 9 bases between them. CDR1 is SEHNR and CDR2 is FQNEAQ in the germline V gene (reference sequence). DNA for the CDR3: TGTGCCAGCAGCTCGTCGACAGATCAGCCCCAGCATTTT. It encodes CASSSSTDQPQHF.

The chain joins TRBV4-1 to TRBJ1-1; D may be TRBD1 (5 bases). The CDR3 consists of 15 residues. Germline V gives CDR1 MGHRA, CDR2 YSYEKL. Trimming removed 1 base from V and 6 bases from J, with 15 bases in between. The CDR3 here is CASSQGRQTRSEAFF. As DNA, the CDR3 is TGCGCCAGCAGCCAAGGGCGACAGACTCGCTCTGAAGCTTTCTTT.

This rearrangement joins TRBV28 to TRBJ1-2, with D unclear. This CDR3 has 16 residues. Germline V lookup: CDR1 MDHEN, CDR2 SYDVKM. The ends were cut back, 3 bases at V and 3 bases at J, with 17 bases in the middle. The CDR3 loop is CASSFSELPEDYGYTF. The CDR3 DNA reads TGTGCCAGCAGTTTTTCAGAATTACCGGAGGACTATGGCTACACCTTC.

The rearrangement joins TRBV19 to TRBJ1-2, with 8 bases that match TRBD1. Germline CDR1 LNHDA, CDR2 SQIVND (reference sequence). The CDR3 covers 14 residues. The trim removed 5 bases at V and 7 bases at J, leaving 9 bases unmatched. CDR3: CASSLQGGSAGYTF. CDR3 nucleotides: TGTGCCAGTAGTCTACAGGGGGGCAGTGCTGGCTACACCTTC. The full variable domain, completed using reference TRBV19 and TRBJ1-2, is DGGITQSPKYLFRKEGQNVTLSCEQNLNHDAMYWYRQDPGQGLRLIYYSQIVNDFQKGDIAEGYSVSREKKESFPLTVTSAQKNPTAFYLCASSLQGGSAGYTFGSGTRLTVV.

This chain connects TRBV29-1 to TRBJ1-2; TRBD1 might be the D (6 bases). The V end lost 1 base, the J end lost 2 bases, and 14 bases lay between the germline ends. Germline loops: CDR1 SQVTM, CDR2 ANQGSEA. The CDR3 has 15 amino acids. The CDR3 spells CSVEALGRGNYGYTF. CDR3 in DNA: TGCAGCGTTGAAGCCTTGGGCAGGGGAAACTATGGCTACACCTTC.

This rearrangement joins TRBV28 to TRBJ2-6; D might be TRBD2 (6 bases). Germline V lookup: CDR1 MDHEN, CDR2 SYDVKM. The CDR3 extends over 19 amino acids. Trimming removed 6 bases from V and 0 bases from J, with 21 bases in between. The DNA of the CDR3 is TGTGCCAGCAGGGGAGGAGAGACGTTCTCAATCTCTGGGGCCAACGTCCTGACTTTC. Translating gives CASRGGETFSISGANVLTF.

This clone was counted only a few times. The V and J genes are TRBV4-3 and TRBJ2-1; weak D call: TRBD1 (5 bases). V was clipped by 1 base and J by 4 bases, with 17 bases between them. Per the germline V gene, CDR1 is LGHNA and CDR2 is YSLEER. The CDR3 has 17 amino acids. In DNA form, the CDR3 reads TGCGCCAGCAGCCAAGCTCGGCCTAGGGGCGGTTACAATGAGCAGTTCTTC. Residues: CASSQARPRGGYNEQFF.